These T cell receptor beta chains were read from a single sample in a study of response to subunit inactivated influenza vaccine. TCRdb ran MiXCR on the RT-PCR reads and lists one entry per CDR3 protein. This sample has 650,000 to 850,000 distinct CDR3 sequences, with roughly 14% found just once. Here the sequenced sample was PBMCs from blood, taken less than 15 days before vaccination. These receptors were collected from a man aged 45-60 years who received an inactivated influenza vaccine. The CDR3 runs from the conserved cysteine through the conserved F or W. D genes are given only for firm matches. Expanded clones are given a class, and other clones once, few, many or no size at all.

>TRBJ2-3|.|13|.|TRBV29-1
CSVTRGGTDTQYF
TGCAGCGTGACCCGAGGGGGCACAGATACGCAGTATTTT
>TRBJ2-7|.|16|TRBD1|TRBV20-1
CSADIQGARGSYEQYF
TGCAGTGCCGATATACAGGGGGCGCGTGGCTCCTACGAGCAGTACTTC
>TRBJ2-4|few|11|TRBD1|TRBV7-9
CASSLGDREYF
TGTGCCAGCAGCTTAGGAGACAGGGAGTACTTC
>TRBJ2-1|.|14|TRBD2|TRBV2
CASSEKGRAGEQFF
TGTGCCAGCAGTGAAAAAGGGAGGGCAGGTGAGCAGTTCTTC
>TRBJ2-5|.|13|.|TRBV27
CASSTRVAETQYF
TGTGCCAGCAGTACCCGAGTAGCAGAGACCCAGTACTTC
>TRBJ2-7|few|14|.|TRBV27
CASSPYRYSYEQYF
TGTGCCAGCAGTCCATACAGGTATTCCTACGAGCAGTACTTC
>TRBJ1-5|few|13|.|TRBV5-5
CASSFRVGQPQHF
TGTGCCAGCAGCTTCAGGGTGGGTCAGCCCCAGCATTTT
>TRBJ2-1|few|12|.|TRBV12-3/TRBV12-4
CASSGNNNEQFF
TGTGCCAGCAGTGGGAATAACAATGAGCAGTTCTTC
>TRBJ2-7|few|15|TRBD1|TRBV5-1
CASSLAGQGLYEQYF
TGCGCCAGCAGCTTGGCAGGACAGGGGCTCTACGAGCAGTACTTC
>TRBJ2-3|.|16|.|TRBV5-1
CASSLGGIWGTDTQYF
TGCGCCAGCAGCTTGGGCGGGATCTGGGGCACAGATACGCAGTATTTT
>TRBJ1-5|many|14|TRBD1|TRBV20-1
CSASLTGVGQPQHF
TGCAGTGCTTCCCTGACAGGGGTAGGACAGCCCCAGCATTTT
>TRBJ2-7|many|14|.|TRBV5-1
CASSLGGKVYEQYF
TGCGCCAGCAGCTTGGGGGGAAAGGTCTACGAGCAGTACTTC
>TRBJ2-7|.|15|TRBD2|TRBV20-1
CSALGLALASYEQYF
TGCAGTGCTTTGGGACTAGCGCTTGCCTCCTACGAGCAGTACTTC
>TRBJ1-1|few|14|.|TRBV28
CASSPYLGNTEAFF
TGTGCCAGCAGTCCATACCTCGGGAACACTGAAGCTTTCTTT
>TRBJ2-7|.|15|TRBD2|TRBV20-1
CSARAGRTGTTEQYF
TGCAGTGCGCGCGCCGGACGGACCGGGACTACCGAGCAGTACTTC
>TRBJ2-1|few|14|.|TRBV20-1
CSARNQGSYNEQFF
TGCAGTGCTAGGAATCAGGGATCCTACAATGAGCAGTTCTTC
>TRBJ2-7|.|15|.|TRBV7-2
CASSRAPGGTYEQYF
TGTGCCAGCAGCCGGGCCCCCGGGGGAACCTACGAGCAGTACTTC
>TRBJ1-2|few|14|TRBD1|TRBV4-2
CASSQAQGGYGYTF
TGTGCCAGCAGCCAAGCACAGGGGGGTTATGGCTACACCTTC
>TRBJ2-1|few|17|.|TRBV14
CASSYGQQPSSYNEQFF
TGTGCCAGCAGCTATGGACAGCAGCCGAGCTCCTACAATGAGCAGTTCTTC
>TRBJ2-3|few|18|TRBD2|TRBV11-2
CASSAGLAGGPAWYTQYF
TGTGCCAGCAGCGCGGGACTAGCGGGAGGGCCAGCCTGGTATACGCAGTATTTT
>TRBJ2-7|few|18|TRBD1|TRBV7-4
CASSLGMTPGQGIYEQYF
TGTGCCAGCAGCTTAGGGATGACACCGGGACAGGGGATCTACGAGCAGTACTTC
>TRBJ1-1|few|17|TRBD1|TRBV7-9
CASSPLGRGHMNTEAFF
TGTGCCAGCAGCCCCTTGGGGAGGGGGCACATGAACACTGAAGCTTTCTTT
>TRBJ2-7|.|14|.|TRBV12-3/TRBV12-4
CASRNPGVSYEQYF
TGTGCCAGCAGAAACCCGGGGGTTTCCTACGAGCAGTACTTC
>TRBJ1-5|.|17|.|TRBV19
CASSILVRGRVHQPQHF
TGTGCCAGTAGTATTCTTGTCAGGGGACGTGTCCATCAGCCCCAGCATTTT
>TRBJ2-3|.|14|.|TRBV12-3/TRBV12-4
CASSSRPRTDTQYF
TGTGCCAGCAGTTCGAGACCTAGAACAGATACGCAGTATTTT
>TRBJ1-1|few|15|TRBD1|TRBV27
CASLVTRTGGTEAFF
TGTGCCAGTCTCGTCACTCGCACAGGGGGTACTGAAGCTTTCTTT
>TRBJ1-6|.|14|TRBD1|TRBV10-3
CAIRPDRVGSPLHF
TGTGCCATCAGGCCTGACAGGGTTGGTTCACCCCTCCACTTT
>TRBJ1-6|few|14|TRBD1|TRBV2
CARRTGTGDSPLHF
TGTGCCAGGAGGACAGGGACAGGTGATTCACCCCTCCACTTT
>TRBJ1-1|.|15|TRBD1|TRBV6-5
CASSYADRGGTEAFF
TGTGCCAGCAGTTACGCGGACAGGGGTGGGACTGAAGCTTTCTTT
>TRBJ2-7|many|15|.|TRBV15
CATSRERVGSYEQYF
TGTGCCACCAGCAGAGAGAGGGTGGGGTCCTACGAGCAGTACTTC
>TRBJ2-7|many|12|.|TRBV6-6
CASSYSGWEQYF
TGTGCCAGCAGTTACTCCGGTTGGGAGCAGTACTTC
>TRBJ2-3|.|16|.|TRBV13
CASSLVRGRPAGTQYF
TGTGCCAGCAGCTTAGTGAGGGGCCGTCCTGCAGGTACGCAGTATTTT
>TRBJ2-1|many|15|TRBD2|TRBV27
CASSPGTSGRNEQFF
TGTGCCAGCAGTCCCGGGACTAGCGGGAGGAATGAGCAGTTCTTC
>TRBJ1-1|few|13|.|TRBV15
CATSYRSATEAFF
TGTGCCACCAGCTACCGGTCCGCAACTGAAGCTTTCTTT
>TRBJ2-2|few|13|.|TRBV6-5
CASSYSGIGELFF
TGTGCCAGCAGTTACTCGGGGATCGGGGAGCTGTTTTTT
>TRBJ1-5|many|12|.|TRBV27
CASSSINQPQHF
TGTGCCAGCAGCTCCATCAATCAGCCCCAGCATTTT
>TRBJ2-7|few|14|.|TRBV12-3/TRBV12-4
CASSLGGFVNEQYF
TGTGCCAGCAGTTTAGGAGGGTTTGTCAACGAGCAGTACTTC
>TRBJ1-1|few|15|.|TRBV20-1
CSARAEQAIPTEAFF
TGCAGTGCTAGAGCCGAACAGGCGATCCCCACTGAAGCTTTCTTT
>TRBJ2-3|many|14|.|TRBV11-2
CASSLDLMVNTQYF
TGTGCCAGCAGCTTAGATCTAATGGTTAATACGCAGTATTTT
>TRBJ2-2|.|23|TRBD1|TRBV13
CASSYPGTGKTEASSWFTGELFF
TGTGCCAGCAGCTACCCCGGGACAGGGAAGACGGAAGCCTCTTCTTGGTTCACCGGGGAGCTGTTTTTT
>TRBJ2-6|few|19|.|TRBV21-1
CASSNLIGPKDSGANVLTF
TGTGCCAGCAGCAATCTTATAGGACCTAAGGACTCCGGGGCCAACGTCCTGACTTTC
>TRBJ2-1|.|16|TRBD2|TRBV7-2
CASSPPGLAGVQEQFF
TGTGCCAGCAGCCCGCCGGGACTAGCGGGAGTCCAGGAGCAGTTCTTC
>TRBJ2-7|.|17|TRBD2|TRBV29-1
CSVVGTSGRSWTYEQYF
TGCAGCGTTGTAGGGACTAGCGGGAGATCTTGGACCTACGAGCAGTACTTC
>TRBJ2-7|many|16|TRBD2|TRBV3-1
CASSQGKTSGPYEQYF
TGTGCCAGCAGCCAAGGGAAGACTAGCGGGCCCTACGAGCAGTACTTC